A single sample is the source of the 2 T cell receptor beta chains below, sequenced in a study of blood T cell repertoires in COVID-19. Profiled with immunoSEQ multiplex PCR; TCRdb holds only in-frame clones, not every one. The sample lists some 250,000 clones, about three quarters occurring once. The material sequenced was peripheral blood. Every receptor here comes from a woman aged 80 or over with acute or convalescent COVID-19.

This clone was seen repeatedly, ten times or more. The CDR3 reads CASSARGTGFQPQHF. CDR3 sequence (DNA): TGTGCCAGCAGCGCCCGGGGGACAGGGTTTCAGCCCCAGCATTTT. V usage is TRBV7-2 and J usage is TRBJ1-5; 9 nucleotides line up with TRBD1. The germline CDR1 and CDR2 sequences are SGHTA and FQGNSA. The CDR3 is 15 amino acids. Trimming at V came to 5 bases and at J to 6 bases, leaving 8 bases not matched to a gene.

The chain combines TRBV7-2 with TRBJ1-1; 9 bases are shared with TRBD1. This CDR3 has 17 amino acids. The germline V gene has CDR1 SGHTA and CDR2 FQGNSA. Germline trimming cut 6 bases from V and 5 bases from J; bases unmatched to any gene: 16. CDR3 amino acids: CASRKTPGTGFGTEAFF. Written as DNA, the CDR3 is TGTGCCAGCAGGAAGACCCCCGGGACAGGGTTTGGGACTGAAGCTTTCTTT. The whole variable domain, filled in from reference TRBV7-2 and TRBJ1-1, reads GAGVSQSPSNKVTEKGKDVELRCDPISGHTALYWYRQSLGQGLEFLIYFQGNSAPDKSGLPSDRFSAERTGGSVSTLTIQRTQQEDSAVYLCASRKTPGTGFGTEAFFGQGTRLTVV.